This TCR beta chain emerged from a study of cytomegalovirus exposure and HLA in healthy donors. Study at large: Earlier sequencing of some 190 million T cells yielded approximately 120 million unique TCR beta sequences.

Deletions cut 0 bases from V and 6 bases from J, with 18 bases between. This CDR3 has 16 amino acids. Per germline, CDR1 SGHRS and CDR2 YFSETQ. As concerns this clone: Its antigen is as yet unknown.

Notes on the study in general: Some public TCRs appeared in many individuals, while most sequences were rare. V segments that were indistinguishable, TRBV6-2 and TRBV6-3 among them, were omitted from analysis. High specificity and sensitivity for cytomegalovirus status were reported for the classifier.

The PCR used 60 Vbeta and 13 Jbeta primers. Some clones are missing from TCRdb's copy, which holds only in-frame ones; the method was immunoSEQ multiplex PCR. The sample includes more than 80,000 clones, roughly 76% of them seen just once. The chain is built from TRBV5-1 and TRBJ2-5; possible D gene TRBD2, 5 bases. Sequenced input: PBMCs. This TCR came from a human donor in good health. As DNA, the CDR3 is TGCGCCAGCAGCTTGGAGGCGACGCGGGTCGGGCAGACCCAGTACTTC. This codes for CASSLEATRVGQTQYF. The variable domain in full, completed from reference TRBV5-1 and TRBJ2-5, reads KAGVTQTPRYLIKTRGQQVTLSCSPISGHRSVSWYQQTPGQGLQFLFEYFSETQRNKGNFPGRFSGRQFSNSRSEMNVSTLELGDSALYLCASSLEATRVGQTQYFGPGTRLLVL.